This TCR beta chain was recovered during a study of glioma-infiltrating T cells after dendritic cell vaccination. Background on the study: Samples are from glioblastoma patients in Phase I and II dendritic cell vaccine trials. Notes on the study in general: Estimated pretreatment TIL content predicted outcome after dendritic cell vaccination.

The CDR3 runs to 15 residues. Trimming cost V 4 bases and J 5 bases, with 18 bases left between them. Germline loops: CDR1 SGHTS, CDR2 YDEGEE. Time point defined: after dendritic cell vaccination, including at tumor progression/relapse. TCRB CDR3 was amplified from 2 ug genomic DNA or less. The assay was immunoSEQ multiplex PCR, and TCRdb's table has in-frame clones only and misses some. Altogether approximately 50,000 clones are present, approximately 87% being singletons, with the ten largest covering approximately 8.9%. With respect to this clone: Its antigen is currently unknown.

The specimen comprised blood, sampled after dendritic cell vaccination. The J gene is TRBJ1-1, the V gene TRBV5-8, with D perhaps matching TRBD1 (6 bases). This TCR was recovered from a human donor with glioblastoma. The CDR3 reads CASSQDWGLGTEAFF. DNA of the CDR3: TGTGCCAGCAGCCAAGATTGGGGGCTGGGGACTGAAGCTTTCTTT.